Listed here are 21 T cell receptor beta chains from one sample, sequenced in a study of cytomegalovirus exposure and HLA in healthy donors. In the PCR, 60 Vbeta and 13 Jbeta primers were used. TCRdb's copy holds only in-frame clones and misses some; the assay was immunoSEQ multiplex PCR. This sample has 98,000 or so clones, with 76% found just once. Material: PBMCs. The source of these receptors is a woman aged 18-29 years in good health and CMV-seropositive.

This rearrangement joins TRBV6-6 to TRBJ2-1; 9 nucleotides line up with TRBD1. Per germline, CDR1 MNHNY and CDR2 SVGAGI (reference sequence). CDR3 size: 15 residues. V dropped 3 bases and J dropped 8; count of bases not matched to a gene: 8. The CDR3 DNA reads as TGTGCCAGCAGTTATAGGGACAGGGTACTCGATGAGCAGTTCTTC. It specifies CASSYRDRVLDEQFF.

The CDR3, as DNA: TGCGCCAGCAGCTTGGGAAGCGGCACTGAAGCTTTCTTT. The encoded protein is CASSLGSGTEAFF. The chain combines TRBV5-1 with TRBJ1-1; D call uncertain. This CDR3 contains 13 residues. Germline V CDR1 and CDR2: SGHRS, YFSETQ. Trimming removed 0 bases from V and 4 bases from J, with 7 bases in between. The full variable domain, in which reference TRBV5-1 and TRBJ1-1 provide the parts outside the CDR3, is KAGVTQTPRYLIKTRGQQVTLSCSPISGHRSVSWYQQTPGQGLQFLFEYFSETQRNKGNFPGRFSGRQFSNSRSEMNVSTLELGDSALYLCASSLGSGTEAFFGQGTRLTVV.

This clone was seen more than once but under ten times. The chain employs TRBV7-6 and TRBJ1-1; 8 bases line up with TRBD1. The CDR3 is 18 residues long. CDR1 and CDR2 from the germline V gene are SGHVS and FNYEAQ. The ends lost 1 base at V and 1 base at J; junction bases unmatched: 11. The CDR3 spells CASSLGPDREVGNTEAFF. The CDR3 nucleotides are TGTGCCAGCAGCTTAGGACCGGACAGGGAGGTGGGGAACACTGAAGCTTTCTTT.

This clone came up a few times. This chain uses TRBV7-8 with TRBJ2-5; D is ambiguous. Germline assignment: CDR1 SGHVS and CDR2 FQNEAQ. V lost 1 base and J 2 bases, leaving 8 bases between the germline ends. The CDR3 spans 14 residues. This CDR3 reads CASSLGARQETQYF. The CDR3 DNA follows: TGTGCCAGCAGCTTAGGAGCGAGGCAAGAGACCCAGTACTTC.

A single count supports this clone. V and J are TRBV5-1 and TRBJ2-1; 7 bases line up with TRBD2. J gave up 6 bases and V 0 bases, and 12 bases lay outside the gene matches. The V gene's germline CDR1 is SGHRS and CDR2 YFSETQ. The CDR3 extends over 17 amino acids. This chain's CDR3 is CASSLGGTSVQGNEQFF. As DNA, the CDR3 is TGCGCCAGCAGCTTGGGGGGAACTAGCGTTCAGGGCAATGAGCAGTTCTTC.

The rearrangement uses TRBV2 and TRBJ2-3; the match to TRBD2 covers 14 bases. The V gene end was trimmed by 6 bases and the J gene end by 4 bases; junction bases not matched to a gene: 9. The CDR3 length is 17 residues. In germline, CDR1 is SNHLY, CDR2 FYNNEI. The CDR3 loop reads CASRALPTSGRADTQYF. The CDR3 nucleotides read TGTGCCAGCAGGGCCTTACCGACTAGCGGGAGGGCAGATACGCAGTATTTT.

The chain uses TRBV7-9 and TRBJ2-4; 7 nucleotides align to TRBD1. The V segment lost 4 bases and the J segment 7 bases; nucleotides outside the gene matches: 1. Per the germline V gene, CDR1 is SEHNR and CDR2 is FQNEAQ (reference sequence). This CDR3 comprises 12 residues. CDR3 in DNA: TGTGCCAGCAGCTCGACAGGGAACATTCAGTACTTC. This translates into CASSSTGNIQYF.

This rearrangement joins TRBV5-6 to TRBJ1-5, with TRBD1 as a possible D gene (5 bases). The CDR3 totals 13 residues. Looked up from germline, CDR1 is SGHDT and CDR2 is YYEEEE. V dropped 1 base and J dropped 7 bases, with 9 bases sitting between them. This chain's CDR3 is CASSLRGTQPQHF. For the CDR3, the DNA is TGTGCCAGCAGCTTGAGGGGAACGCAGCCCCAGCATTTT.

This rearrangement joins TRBV28 to TRBJ1-1, with D possibly TRBD1 on 6 matching bases. Germline V gene data show CDR1 as MDHEN and CDR2 as SYDVKM. This CDR3 is 17 amino acids long. Trimming removed 5 bases at V and 4 bases at J, with 23 bases between. CDR3 sequence reads: CASSISPGTRGTTEAFF. The CDR3 region has the DNA TGTGCCAGCAGTATAAGTCCCGGGACAAGGGGGACCACTGAAGCTTTCTTT.

The rearrangement uses TRBV19 and TRBJ2-3; D is unresolved. The CDR3 consists of 15 residues. V lost 5 bases and J lost 2, with 14 bases in between. The germline CDR1 and CDR2 sequences are LNHDA and SQIVND (reference sequence). CDR3 region: CASSWLGEDTDTQYF. Here the CDR3 DNA reads TGTGCCAGTAGTTGGCTAGGAGAAGACACAGATACGCAGTATTTT. Complete variable domain (other parts from reference TRBV19 and TRBJ2-3): DGGITQSPKYLFRKEGQNVTLSCEQNLNHDAMYWYRQDPGQGLRLIYYSQIVNDFQKGDIAEGYSVSREKKESFPLTVTSAQKNPTAFYLCASSWLGEDTDTQYFGPGTRLTVL.

This chain joins TRBV18 and TRBJ1-4; D unresolved. Germline V gene sequence: CDR1 KGHSH, CDR2 LQKENI. V was trimmed by 2 bases and J by 4 bases, leaving 8 bases between them. The CDR3 totals 14 residues. CDR3 region: CASSPGQNNEKLFF. The CDR3 bases are TGTGCCAGCTCACCAGGGCAGAATAATGAAAAACTGTTTTTT. The full variable domain, rest sourced from reference TRBV18 and TRBJ1-4, is NAGVMQNPRHLVRRRGQEARLRCSPMKGHSHVYWYRQLPEEGLKFMVYLQKENIIDESGMPKERFSAEFPKEGPSILRIQQVVRGDSAAYFCASSPGQNNEKLFFGSGTQLSVL.

V and J are TRBV28 and TRBJ2-7, with 12 bases aligning to TRBD1. V lost 6 bases and J lost 7; bases outside the gene matches: 13. This CDR3 contains 16 residues. CDR1 and CDR2 from the germline V gene are MDHEN and SYDVKM. CDR3 DNA sequence: TGTGCCAGCAGAGTACCCCCGGGACAGGGGGCGGGAGAGCAGTACTTC. Translating it yields CASRVPPGQGAGEQYF.

The J gene is TRBJ1-2, the V gene TRBV9; 10 positions match TRBD1. The V gene end was trimmed by 5 bases and the J gene end by 8 bases; junction bases not matched to a gene: 9. Germline V gene data show CDR1 as SGDLS and CDR2 as YYNGEE. The CDR3 sequence is 14 residues long. This chain's CDR3 is CASRDDRGHGGYTF. The CDR3 nucleotides read TGTGCCAGCAGAGACGACAGGGGGCATGGGGGCTACACCTTC.

The chain carries TRBV28 and TRBJ2-5, with D perhaps TRBD2 (7 bases). Trimming removed 7 bases from V and 4 bases from J, with 13 bases in between. The CDR3 has 13 residues. CDR1 MDHEN and CDR2 SYDVKM come from the germline V gene. The CDR3 DNA sequence: TGTGCCAGCACCATCGGGGGGCGAGAGACCCAGTACTTC. Residues: CASTIGGRETQYF.

This CDR3 is CASSFRLAGDGETQYF. DNA of the CDR3: TGTGCCAGCAGCTTTCGACTAGCGGGAGACGGCGAGACCCAGTACTTC. The J gene is TRBJ2-5, the V gene TRBV13; TRBD2 aligns across 12 bases. CDR3 length: 16 amino acids. V shed 3 bases and J 5 bases; nucleotides not matched to a gene: 7. In germline, CDR1 is PRHDT, CDR2 FYEKMQ (reference sequence).

The chain employs TRBV6-5 and TRBJ2-7, with TRBD2 matching over 10 bases. The ends lost 7 bases at V and 0 bases at J; junction bases unmatched: 6. The CDR3 length is 15 residues. Looked up from germline, CDR1 is MNHEY and CDR2 is SVGAGI. CDR3 loop: CASITLAGNSYEQYF. For the CDR3, the DNA is TGTGCCAGCATCACACTAGCGGGGAACTCCTACGAGCAGTACTTC.

The chain is built from TRBV28 and TRBJ1-2; D possibly corresponds to TRBD1 (5 bases). The CDR3 runs 17 residues. V lost 5 bases and J lost 2, with 21 bases in between. Germline-derived CDR1 and CDR2 are MDHEN and SYDVKM. CDR3: CASSLPNAPAGNYGYTF. The CDR3 DNA reads as TGTGCCAGCAGTCTACCGAACGCCCCGGCAGGGAACTATGGCTACACCTTC.

This clone showed up just a few times. The CDR3 coding sequence is TGTGCCAGTAGACCTACTAGCGGGAGGGCCAGCACCGGGGAGCTGTTTTTT. It codes for CASRPTSGRASTGELFF. The chain recombines TRBV19 with TRBJ2-2; 13 bases fit TRBD2. The junction had 8 bases not matched to a gene; V was cut back by 6 bases and J by 4 bases. Germline V CDR1 and CDR2: LNHDA, SQIVND (reference sequence). The CDR3 has 17 amino acids. The whole variable domain, remainder taken from reference TRBV19 and TRBJ2-2, is DGGITQSPKYLFRKEGQNVTLSCEQNLNHDAMYWYRQDPGQGLRLIYYSQIVNDFQKGDIAEGYSVSREKKESFPLTVTSAQKNPTAFYLCASRPTSGRASTGELFFGEGSRLTVL.

This chain joins TRBV6-4 and TRBJ2-1, with 11 bases that match TRBD2. Germline CDR1 reads MRHNA; CDR2 reads SNTAGT. This CDR3 spans 14 amino acids. Unmatched junction bases numbered 10, after V lost 6 bases and J lost 12 bases. The CDR3 reads CASSQGPTSGRQFF. CDR3 coding DNA: TGTGCCAGCAGCCAGGGCCCCACTAGCGGGAGGCAGTTCTTC.

This rearrangement joins TRBV6-5 to TRBJ1-1, with 7 nucleotides matching TRBD1. The germline V gene has CDR1 MNHEY and CDR2 SVGAGI. The CDR3 consists of 16 residues. V was clipped by 0 bases and J by 5 bases; unmatched bases: 9. The CDR3 loop is CASSYSGTAVFTEAFF. In nucleotides, the CDR3 is TGTGCCAGCAGTTACTCGGGGACAGCGGTTTTTACTGAAGCTTTCTTT.

This chain connects TRBV7-3 to TRBJ2-3; the D gene is possibly TRBD2 (6 bases). The germline V gene has CDR1 SGHTA and CDR2 FQGTGA. The CDR3 spans 15 residues. The germline V and J ends were trimmed by 5 bases and 4 bases, with 16 bases remaining between them. CDR3 region: CASSLTSGGADTQYF. The CDR3 bases are TGTGCCAGCAGCCTGACTAGTGGAGGGGCAGATACGCAGTATTTT.